The TCR beta chain under discussion was sequenced for a study of cytotoxic CD8 clonotypes in ibrutinib-treated CLL. Points from the study as a whole: Exceeding age-matched healthy donors, baseline clonality also tracked the counts of circulating CD8+ T cells. Having risen at ibrutinib response, clonality had fallen back toward baseline by progression. Treatment left the uncommon public clonotypes either contracted or stable in frequency.

This clone was picked up a small number of times. Antigen unknown. The planned depth of sequencing spanned 1 in 200,000 to 1 in 1 million T cells. Using immunoSEQ multiplex PCR, the repertoire was profiled, and TCRdb retains in-frame clones only, with some absent. The repertoire holds around 310,000 clones, with 80% as singletons. The germline V and J ends were trimmed by 1 base and 3 bases, with 7 bases remaining between them. The CDR3 totals 13 residues. The germline V gene has CDR1 MNHNS and CDR2 SASEGT. This sample comprised PBMCs, obtained before ibrutinib treatment. The TCR sequence derives from a human donor with chronic lymphocytic leukemia. The V and J genes are TRBV6-1 and TRBJ2-7; D gene uncertain. The CDR3 reads CASSEGVYYEQYF. The CDR3 region has the DNA TGTGCCAGCAGTGAAGGGGTTTACTACGAGCAGTACTTC.